This entry concerns a single T cell receptor (beta chain). V was pared by 4 bases and J by 6 bases, with 6 bases of the junction left unmatched. The CDR3 has 13 residues. Germline values: CDR1 MNHEY, CDR2 SVGEGT. This entry belongs to a study of Ad26.COV2.S vaccination and SARS-CoV-2 variants. Study-wide context: The study gave Ad26.COV2.S intramuscularly, once or twice 56 days apart.

Treatment meaning: about 20 received Ad26.COV2.S at low or high dose, single or two shots; roughly five received placebo; per-sample allocation not given. The samples were gathered on day 63 after the first injection of vaccine or placebo. Clones were read by immunoSEQ multiplex PCR, and TCRdb kept only the in-frame ones, dropping some. The data contain hundreds of thousands of clones, 88% of them singletons. The receptor's source is a person aged 18-65 years who received the Ad26.COV2.S COVID-19 vaccine or a placebo. The material sequenced was peripheral blood, taken in a trial of Ad26.COV2.S vaccine versus placebo. This chain uses TRBV6-2 or TRBV6-3 with TRBJ2-7; TRBD1 aligns across 7 bases. This chain's CDR3 is CASSFGQVREQYF. The CDR3 DNA sequence: TGTGCCAGCAGTTTCGGACAGGTACGCGAGCAGTACTTC.